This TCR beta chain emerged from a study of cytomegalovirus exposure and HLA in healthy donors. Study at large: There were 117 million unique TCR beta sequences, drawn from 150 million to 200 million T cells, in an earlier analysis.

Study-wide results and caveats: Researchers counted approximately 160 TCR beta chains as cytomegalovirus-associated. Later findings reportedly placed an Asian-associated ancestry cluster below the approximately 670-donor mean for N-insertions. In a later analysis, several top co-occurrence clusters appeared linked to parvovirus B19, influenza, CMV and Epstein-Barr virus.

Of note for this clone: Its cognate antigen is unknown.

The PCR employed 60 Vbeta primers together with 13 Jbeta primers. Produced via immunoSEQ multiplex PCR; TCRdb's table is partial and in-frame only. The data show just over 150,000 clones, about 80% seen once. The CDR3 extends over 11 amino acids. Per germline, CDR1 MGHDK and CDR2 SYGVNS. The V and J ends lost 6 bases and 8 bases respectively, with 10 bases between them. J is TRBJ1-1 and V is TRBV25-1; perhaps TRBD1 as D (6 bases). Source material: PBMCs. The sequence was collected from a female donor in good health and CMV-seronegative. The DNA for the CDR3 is TGTGCCAGCAGCCCAGGGGCAGAAGCTTTCTTT. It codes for CASSPGAEAFF.